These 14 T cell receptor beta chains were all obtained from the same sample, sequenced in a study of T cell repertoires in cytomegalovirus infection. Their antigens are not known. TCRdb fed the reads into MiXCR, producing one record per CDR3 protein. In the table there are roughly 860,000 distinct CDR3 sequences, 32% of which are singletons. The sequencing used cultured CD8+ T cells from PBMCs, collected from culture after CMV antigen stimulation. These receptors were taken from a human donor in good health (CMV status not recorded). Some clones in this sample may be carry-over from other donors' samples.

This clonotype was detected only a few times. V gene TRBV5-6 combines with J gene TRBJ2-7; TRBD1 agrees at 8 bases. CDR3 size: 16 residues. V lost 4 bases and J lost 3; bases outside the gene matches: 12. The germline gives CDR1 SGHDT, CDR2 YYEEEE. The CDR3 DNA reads TGTGCCAGCAGCGACGGGACAGGACCCCACCACTACGAGCAGTACTTC. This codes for CASSDGTGPHHYEQYF.

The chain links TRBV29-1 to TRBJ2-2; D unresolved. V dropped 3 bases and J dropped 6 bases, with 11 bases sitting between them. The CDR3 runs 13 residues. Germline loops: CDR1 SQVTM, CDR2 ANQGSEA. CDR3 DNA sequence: TGCAGCGTTGAGCGTAGAAACGCCGGGGAGCTGTTTTTT. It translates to CSVERRNAGELFF.

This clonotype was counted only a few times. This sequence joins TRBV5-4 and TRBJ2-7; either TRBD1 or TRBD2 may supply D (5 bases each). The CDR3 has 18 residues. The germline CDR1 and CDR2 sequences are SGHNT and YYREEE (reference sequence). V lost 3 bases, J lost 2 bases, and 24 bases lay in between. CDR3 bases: TGTGCCAGCAGCTCGACTCCCCGCTCCCGTTTGGGACCCTACGAGCAGTACTTC. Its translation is CASSSTPRSRLGPYEQYF.

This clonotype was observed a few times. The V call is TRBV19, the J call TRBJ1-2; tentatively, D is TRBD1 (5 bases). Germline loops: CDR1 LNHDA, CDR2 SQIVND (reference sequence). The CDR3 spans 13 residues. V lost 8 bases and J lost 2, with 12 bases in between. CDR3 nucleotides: TGTGCCAGTTCCGACAGTGCAAACTATGGCTACACCTTC. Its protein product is CASSDSANYGYTF. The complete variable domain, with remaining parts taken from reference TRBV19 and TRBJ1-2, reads DGGITQSPKYLFRKEGQNVTLSCEQNLNHDAMYWYRQDPGQGLRLIYYSQIVNDFQKGDIAEGYSVSREKKESFPLTVTSAQKNPTAFYLCASSDSANYGYTFGSGTRLTVV.

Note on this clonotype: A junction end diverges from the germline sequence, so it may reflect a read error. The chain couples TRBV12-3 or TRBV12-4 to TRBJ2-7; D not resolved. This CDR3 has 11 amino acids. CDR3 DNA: TGTGCCGGCAGTTTAAGCTACGAGCAGTACTTC. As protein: CAGSLSYEQYF.

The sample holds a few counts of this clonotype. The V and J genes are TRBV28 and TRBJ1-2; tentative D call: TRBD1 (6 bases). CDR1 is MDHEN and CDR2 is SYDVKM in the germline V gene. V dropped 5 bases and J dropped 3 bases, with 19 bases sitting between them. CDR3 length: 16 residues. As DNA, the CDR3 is TGTGCCAGCAGTCTCACAGAGAGGGGGGCGGACTATGGCTACACCTTC. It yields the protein CASSLTERGADYGYTF.

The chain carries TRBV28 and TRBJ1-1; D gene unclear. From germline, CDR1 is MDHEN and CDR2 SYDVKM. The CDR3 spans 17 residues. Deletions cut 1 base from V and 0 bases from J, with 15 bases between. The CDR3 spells CASSLYKESPMNTEAFF. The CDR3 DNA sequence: TGTGCCAGCAGTTTATACAAGGAAAGTCCCATGAACACTGAAGCTTTCTTT.

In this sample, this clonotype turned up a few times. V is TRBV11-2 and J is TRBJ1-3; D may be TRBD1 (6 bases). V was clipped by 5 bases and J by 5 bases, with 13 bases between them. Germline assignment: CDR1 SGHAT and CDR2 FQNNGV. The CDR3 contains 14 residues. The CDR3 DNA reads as TGTGCCAGCAGCACGTGGGGGGACAGAAACACCATATATTTT. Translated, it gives CASSTWGDRNTIYF.

This CDR3 is CASSPSRHHSTDTQYF. For the CDR3, the DNA is TGTGCCAGCAGCCCGTCAAGGCACCATAGCACAGATACGCAGTATTTT. The rearrangement uses TRBV11-3 and TRBJ2-3, with D uncertain. CDR3 length: 16 residues. The V and J ends lost 5 bases and 0 bases respectively, with 15 bases between them. Looked up from germline, CDR1 is SGHNT and CDR2 is YENEEA.

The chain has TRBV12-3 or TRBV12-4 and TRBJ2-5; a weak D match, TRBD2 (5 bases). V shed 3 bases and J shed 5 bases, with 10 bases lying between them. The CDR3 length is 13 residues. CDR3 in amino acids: CASSLERKETQYF. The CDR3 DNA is TGTGCCAGCAGTTTGGAGCGGAAGGAGACCCAGTACTTC.

In DNA, the CDR3 is TGTGCCAGCAGCTTAGCAAGGTTGGCAGGCTACAAAGATACGCAGTATTTT. Translation gives CASSLARLAGYKDTQYF. The chain is built from TRBV7-8 and TRBJ2-3; the D is unclear. The germline V gene has CDR1 SGHVS and CDR2 FQNEAQ. Trimming took 0 bases from V and 5 from J, leaving 18 bases between them. The CDR3 runs to 17 residues. Complete variable domain (other parts from reference TRBV7-8 and TRBJ2-3): GAGVSQSPRYKVAKRGQDVALRCDPISGHVSLFWYQQALGQGPEFLTYFQNEAQLDKSGLPSDRFFAERPEGSVSTLKIQRTQQEDSAVYLCASSLARLAGYKDTQYFGPGTRLTVL.

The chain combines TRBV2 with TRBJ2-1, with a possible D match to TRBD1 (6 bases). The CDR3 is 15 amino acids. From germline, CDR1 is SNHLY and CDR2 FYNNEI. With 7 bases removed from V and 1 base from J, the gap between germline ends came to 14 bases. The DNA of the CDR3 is TGTGCCAGCATCCGACAGGATTTGTCCTACAATGAGCAGTTCTTC. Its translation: CASIRQDLSYNEQFF.

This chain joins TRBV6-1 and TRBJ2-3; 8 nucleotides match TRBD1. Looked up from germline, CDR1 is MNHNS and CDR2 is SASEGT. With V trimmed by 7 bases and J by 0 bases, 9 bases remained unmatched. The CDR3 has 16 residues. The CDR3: CASINRDRSSTDTQYF. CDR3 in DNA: TGTGCCAGCATAAACCGGGACAGGTCTAGCACAGATACGCAGTATTTT.

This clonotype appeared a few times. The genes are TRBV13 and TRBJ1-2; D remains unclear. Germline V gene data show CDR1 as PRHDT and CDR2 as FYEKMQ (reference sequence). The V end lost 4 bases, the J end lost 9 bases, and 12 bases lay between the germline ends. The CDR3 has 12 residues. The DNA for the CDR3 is TGTGCCAGCAGCTCAGGACTGCGTAGCTACACCTTC. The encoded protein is CASSSGLRSYTF.